This T cell receptor beta chain was identified during a study of T cell repertoires in ileal Crohn's disease. At the level of the study: Patients had a median 7.9-year disease duration, and around 35% were active smokers. About half of patients got postoperative therapy: around 10 thiopurines, approximately 17 anti-TNF. Broader study findings: Compared with non-smokers, active smokers at surgery showed more clonal expansions.

Deletions cut 4 bases from V and 2 bases from J, with 2 bases between. The CDR3 sequence is 11 residues long. The germline V gene encodes CDR1 SGHAT and CDR2 FQNNGV. Data came from immunoSEQ multiplex PCR; TCRdb stores just in-frame clones and leaves some out. Among more than 25,000 clones listed, roughly 77% were seen once. This clone was seen a few times. Its antigen is currently unknown. V gene TRBV11-2 combines with J gene TRBJ2-5; D gene unclear. The sequence was obtained from an adult with Crohn's disease. Sequencing was carried out using ileal tissue. CDR3 sequence reads: CASSSQETQYF. The CDR3 bases are TGTGCCAGCAGCTCGCAAGAGACCCAGTACTTC.